This T cell receptor (beta chain) was sequenced for a study of HIV-infected patients and healthy controls. TCRdb processed the 5' RACE reads anew with MiXCR; each CDR3 protein has one entry. Of under 20,000 distinct CDR3 sequences listed, approximately 16% are singletons. The CDR3 sequence is 16 residues long. The V end was cut by 1 base, the J end by 2 bases, with 12 bases between. Germline CDR1 is LGHNA and CDR2 is YSLEER. The sequenced sample consisted of CD8+ T cells from blood. The gene calls are TRBV4-3 and TRBJ2-1; D gene uncertain. The receptor comes from a human donor in good health. CDR3 sequence: CASSQGRARAYNEQFF. The CDR3 nucleotides read TGCGCCAGCAGCCAAGGCCGCGCTAGGGCCTACAATGAGCAGTTCTTC.